This note documents a single T cell receptor beta chain sequence. From CD4+ cells came CD45RA+ naive and CD45RA-negative memory subsets. This sample stems from a study of shared clonotypes between healthy human individuals. Replicate PCRs for sorted subsets used approximately 190 ng DNA; this equaled around 29,000 T cell genomes. The repertoire was sequenced with immunoSEQ multiplex PCR; TCRdb's copy has only in-frame clones and lacks some. The sample has 2 million to 2.5 million clones, 85% to 95% seen once; the top ten hold under 0.45%. CDR1 and CDR2 (germline): GTSNPN, SVGIG (reference sequence). V gave up 0 bases and J gave up 10 bases; unmatched junction bases: 9. The CDR3 runs 13 residues.

J is TRBJ2-7 and V is TRBV30, with 7 bases identical to TRBD1. The material sequenced was naive CD4+ T cells from PBMCs. The subset denotes: CD45RA+ positively selected. The sequence came from a man aged 18 to 30 in good health. Some clones in this sample may be carry-over from other donors' samples. DNA for the CDR3: TGTGCCTGGAGTGTAGAAGCCCGGGACAGTCAGTACTTC. Protein sequence: CAWSVEARDSQYF.